The 2 T cell receptor beta chains below come from one sample, sequenced in a study of OX40 agonist ivuxolimab in advanced cancers. Sequencing was performed with immunoSEQ multiplex PCR; in TCRdb, only in-frame clones are kept and a portion is missing. In the table there are about 110,000 clones, 80% to 95% of which are singletons. Sequencing used CD4+ or CD8+ T cells sorted from blood, obtained in a trial of the OX40 agonist ivuxolimab. The receptors derive from an adult with an advanced solid tumor such as melanoma, head and neck, liver or kidney cancer.

The CDR3 protein is CASSYGEASPLHF. CDR3 DNA sequence: TGTGCCAGCAGCTACGGGGAGGCTTCACCCCTCCACTTT. V gene TRBV7-8 combines with J gene TRBJ1-6; D is ambiguous. Trimming took 4 bases from V and 9 from J, leaving 10 bases between them. The CDR3 contains 13 residues. Germline-derived CDR1 and CDR2 are SGHVS and FQNEAQ.

The rearrangement links TRBV11-2 to TRBJ2-5, with D hard to call. Trimming removed 1 base from V and 2 bases from J, with 8 bases in between. The CDR3 contains 14 residues. The germline V gene encodes CDR1 SGHAT and CDR2 FQNNGV. CDR3 loop: CASSLAPVQETQYF. CDR3 nucleotides: TGTGCCAGCAGCTTAGCTCCAGTACAAGAGACCCAGTACTTC. The complete variable domain, with remaining parts taken from reference TRBV11-2 and TRBJ2-5, reads EAGVAQSPRYKIIEKRQSVAFWCNPISGHATLYWYQQILGQGPKLLIQFQNNGVVDDSQLPKDRFSAERLKGVDSTLKIQPAKLEDSAVYLCASSLAPVQETQYFGPGTRLLVL.